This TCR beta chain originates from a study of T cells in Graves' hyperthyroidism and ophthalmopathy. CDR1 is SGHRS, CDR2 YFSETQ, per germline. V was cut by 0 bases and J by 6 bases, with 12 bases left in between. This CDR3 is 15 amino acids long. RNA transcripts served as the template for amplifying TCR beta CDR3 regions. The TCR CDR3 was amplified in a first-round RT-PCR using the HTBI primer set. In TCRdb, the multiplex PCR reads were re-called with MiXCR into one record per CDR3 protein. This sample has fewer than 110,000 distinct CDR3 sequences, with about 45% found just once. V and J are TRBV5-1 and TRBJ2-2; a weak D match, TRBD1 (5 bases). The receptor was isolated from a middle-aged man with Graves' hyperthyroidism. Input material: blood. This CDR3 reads CASSLEAKGSGELFF. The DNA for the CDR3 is TGCGCCAGCAGCTTGGAGGCTAAGGGGTCCGGGGAGCTGTTTTTT.